The 14 T cell receptor beta chains in this list originate from one sample, sequenced in a study of CD8 T cells in ankylosing spondylitis. TCRdb independently ran MiXCR on the 5' RACE reads; one entry per CDR3 protein. The repertoire includes roughly 180,000 distinct CDR3 sequences, around 10% of them detected once, and 25% to 30% sits in the top ten. The specimen sequenced was blood, either unsorted or a sorted T cell fraction (not recorded which). All receptors derive from a male donor with ankylosing spondylitis or in good health (not recorded which).

This clonotype was seen ten or more times. The J gene is TRBJ2-1, the V gene TRBV20-1; D might be TRBD1 or TRBD2, each matching 5 bases. The CDR3 is 15 residues long. With 5 bases removed from V and 2 bases from J, the gap between germline ends came to 16 bases. Germline assignment: CDR1 DFQATT and CDR2 SNEGSKA (reference sequence). The DNA of the CDR3 is TGCAGTGCTCGGGGCGGCGGAGGTACCTACAATGAGCAGTTCTTC. It yields the protein CSARGGGGTYNEQFF.

This clonotype was detected only a few times. CDR3 sequence (DNA): TGTGCCAGCAGCTTAGATATCTACGAGCAGTACTTC. Translating gives CASSLDIYEQYF. The genes are TRBV11-2 and TRBJ2-7, with D unclear. Germline V gene sequence: CDR1 SGHAT, CDR2 FQNNGV. V was pared by 0 bases and J by 3 bases, with 3 bases between. The CDR3 runs to 12 residues.

The table lists this clonotype with many counts. The chain has TRBV14 and TRBJ2-2; a possible D gene is TRBD2 (7 bases). V shed 2 bases and J shed 0 bases, with 10 bases lying between them. Per germline, CDR1 SGHDN and CDR2 FVKESK. The CDR3 is 16 residues long. The CDR3 reads CASSQTGGSNTGELFF. In DNA, the CDR3 is TGTGCCAGCAGCCAAACGGGGGGCTCGAACACCGGGGAGCTGTTTTTT.

J is TRBJ2-7 and V is TRBV5-1; D unresolved. Trimming pared 1 base from V and 5 bases from J, leaving 13 bases between. The V gene's germline CDR1 is SGHRS and CDR2 YFSETQ. CDR3 length: 14 residues. This chain's CDR3 is CASSLSLELHEQYF. In DNA form, the CDR3 reads TGCGCCAGCAGCTTGTCCTTAGAACTCCACGAGCAGTACTTC.

This clonotype has only a few counts. The chain links TRBV9 to TRBJ2-2; D might be TRBD2 (6 bases). This CDR3 comprises 14 residues. Germline assignment: CDR1 SGDLS and CDR2 YYNGEE. Trimming left V 2 bases short and J 2 bases short, with 7 bases between. The DNA for the CDR3 is TGTGCCAGCAGCGTGGGGACTAACACCGGGGAGCTGTTTTTT. It encodes CASSVGTNTGELFF.

This clonotype was detected ten times or more. The V call is TRBV29-1, the J call TRBJ2-1, with D possibly being TRBD1 (7 bases). The length of the CDR3 is 13 residues. CDR1 and CDR2 (germline): SQVTM, ANQGSEA. V lost 7 bases and J lost 6, with 16 bases in between. The CDR3 bases are TGCAGCGCCGGCAGGGGGGTGGGCAATGAGCAGTTCTTC. Protein product: CSAGRGVGNEQFF.

This sequence joins TRBV28 and TRBJ2-2; TRBD2 matches at 7 bases. The germline gives CDR1 MDHEN, CDR2 SYDVKM. This CDR3 has 15 amino acids. The ends lost 6 bases at V and 4 bases at J; junction bases unmatched: 8. Here the CDR3 reads CASRAGVSSTGELFF. CDR3 DNA: TGTGCCAGCAGGGCGGGGGTCTCGTCCACCGGGGAGCTGTTTTTT.

This clonotype was counted a few times. A much larger clone lies one base from this, so it may be a read error. This chain links TRBV6-5 with TRBJ2-7; TRBD1 agrees at 9 bases. The CDR3 spans 15 residues. From germline, CDR1 is MNHEY and CDR2 SVGAGI. CDR3 in DNA: TGTGTCAGCGGTTCACCGGGACAGGGTCCCTACGAGCAGTACTTC. It yields the protein CVSGSPGQGPYEQYF.

This clonotype was picked up many times. The rearrangement uses TRBV6-4 and TRBJ1-1; 7 bases line up with TRBD1. Germline V CDR1 and CDR2: MRHNA, SNTAGT. With V trimmed by 0 bases and J by 10 bases, 11 bases remained unmatched. There are 15 residues in the CDR3. The CDR3 protein is CASSDSGGGPIGAFF. Written as DNA, the CDR3 is TGTGCCAGCAGTGACTCGGGAGGGGGCCCGATCGGAGCTTTCTTT.

The gene calls are TRBV7-9 and TRBJ2-5; D remains ambiguous. The germline V gene has CDR1 SEHNR and CDR2 FQNEAQ (reference sequence). The CDR3 extends over 15 amino acids. Trimming removed 0 bases at V and 0 bases at J, with 8 bases between. CDR3 nucleotides: TGTGCCAGCAGCTTAGCGGGGAATTACCAAGAGACCCAGTACTTC. Translation: CASSLAGNYQETQYF.

The table lists this clonotype with many counts. The V call is TRBV9, the J call TRBJ2-7; D is ambiguous. V lost 4 bases, J lost 3 bases, and 2 bases lay in between. The germline CDR1 and CDR2 sequences are SGDLS and YYNGEE. The CDR3 contains 10 residues. CDR3 DNA: TGTGCCAGCAGCAACTACGAGCAGTACTTC. Translation: CASSNYEQYF.

The chain recombines TRBV29-1 with TRBJ2-1, with 7 nucleotides matching TRBD1. V trimming: 7 bases; J trimming: 7 bases; junction bases outside the gene matches: 10. Per germline, CDR1 SQVTM and CDR2 ANQGSEA. The CDR3 is 13 residues long. The CDR3 loop reads CSGQGFSLNEQFF. The CDR3 DNA sequence: TGCAGCGGACAGGGATTTTCTCTGAATGAGCAGTTCTTC.

The V gene is TRBV7-2, the J gene TRBJ2-5; TRBD2 matches 12 bases. Trimming cost V 2 bases and J 2 bases; bases outside gene matches: 6. Germline loops: CDR1 SGHTA, CDR2 FQGNSA. The CDR3 has 17 residues. CDR3 bases: TGTGCCAGCAGCTTAACTGGCGGGACTAGCGGGCAAGAGACCCAGTACTTC. It translates to CASSLTGGTSGQETQYF.

The V gene is TRBV10-1, the J gene TRBJ2-7; D may be TRBD1 or TRBD2 (5 bases each). With 2 bases removed from V and 4 bases from J, the gap between germline ends came to 15 bases. Germline V gives CDR1 WNHNN, CDR2 SYGVQD (reference sequence). The CDR3 consists of 15 residues. CDR3 nucleotide sequence: TGCGCCAGCAGTGAGCTGGACACCGGAGGATACGAGCAGTACTTC. Translation: CASSELDTGGYEQYF.